These 11 T cell receptor beta chains came from one sample sequenced in a study of T cells expressing NK-cell markers. Following a re-call of the 5' RACE reads, TCRdb has one entry per CDR3 protein and lacks DNA. Here the sample table reports some 450,000 distinct CDR3 sequences. The sequenced sample consisted of blood T cells: a sorted CD56 or NKG2C T cell subset, CD4+ or CD8+ T cells, or bulk PBMC T cells (not recorded which). The origin of the receptors is a woman between 18 and 70 years old in good health.

The chain combines TRBV7-2 with TRBJ2-5; TCRdb's D call of TRBD1 is untestable without DNA. Germline-derived CDR1 and CDR2 are SGHTA and FQGNSA. The CDR3 has 14 residues. The CDR3 loop is CASSFGAGEETQYF. The complete variable domain, with remaining parts taken from reference TRBV7-2 and TRBJ2-5, reads GAGVSQSPSNKVTEKGKDVELRCDPISGHTALYWYRQSLGQGLEFLIYFQGNSAPDKSGLPSDRFSAERTGGSVSTLTIQRTQQEDSAVYLCASSFGAGEETQYFGPGTRLLVL.

V usage is TRBV18 and J usage is TRBJ2-1. The CDR3 covers 16 residues. Germline CDR1 and CDR2: KGHSH and LQKENI. The CDR3 loop reads CASSPQVGSSYNEQFF.

The chain is built from TRBV6-2 or TRBV6-3 and TRBJ1-1; TCRdb lists TRBD1, though no DNA is available to test this call. CDR3 length equals 21 residues. The V gene's germline CDR1 is MNHEY and CDR2 SVGEGT. CDR3 sequence: CASSYSVRVLVAGQGISEAFF.

CDR3: CASSFHGQGLNTEAFF. The V gene is TRBV27, the J gene TRBJ1-1; TCRdb picks TRBD1, but there is no DNA to check that call. Germline V gene lookup returns CDR1 MNHEY and CDR2 SMNVEV (reference sequence). The CDR3 runs 16 residues.

The CDR3 loop reads CASSYGQSSTDTQYF. The chain uses TRBV5-4 and TRBJ2-3; with no DNA, the TCRdb D assignment of TRBD1 cannot be verified. This CDR3 is 15 amino acids long. Looked up from germline, CDR1 is SGHNT and CDR2 is YYREEE (reference sequence).

The chain couples TRBV7-8 to TRBJ1-3. The CDR3 spans 15 residues. CDR1 is SGHVS and CDR2 is FQNEAQ in the germline V gene. The CDR3 loop is CASSLWGEAGNTIYF.

The genes are TRBV20-1 and TRBJ2-6. CDR1 is DFQATT, CDR2 SNEGSKA, per germline (reference sequence). The CDR3 consists of 14 residues. The CDR3 loop is CRPPTARGANVLTF.

The J gene is TRBJ2-1, the V gene TRBV11-3; TCRdb gives TRBD2 as the D gene, but with no DNA this cannot be confirmed. The CDR3 runs to 14 residues. Germline CDR1 reads SGHNT; CDR2 reads YENEEA. This CDR3 is CASSLEGPLDEQFF.

The J gene is TRBJ2-1, the V gene TRBV7-6. The CDR3 loop spans 14 amino acids. Germline values: CDR1 SGHVS, CDR2 FNYEAQ. CDR3 protein: CASSSQSGFNEQFF.

The rearrangement uses TRBV12-3 or TRBV12-4 and TRBJ1-2; without DNA, the TCRdb call of TRBD1 cannot be checked. There are 11 residues in the CDR3. The CDR3: CASSSTGLSFF.

V and J are TRBV20-1 and TRBJ2-6. Per germline, CDR1 DFQATT and CDR2 SNEGSKA (reference sequence). The CDR3 is 16 residues long. The CDR3 reads CSAIARTAPGANVLTF.